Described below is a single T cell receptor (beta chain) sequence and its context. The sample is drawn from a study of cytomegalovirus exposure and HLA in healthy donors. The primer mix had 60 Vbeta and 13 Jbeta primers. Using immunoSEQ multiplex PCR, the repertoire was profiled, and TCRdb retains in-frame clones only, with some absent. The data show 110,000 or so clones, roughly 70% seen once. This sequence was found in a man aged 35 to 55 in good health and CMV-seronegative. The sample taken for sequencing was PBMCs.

The CDR3 loop is CASSSYQGAGEQYF. The CDR3 DNA reads TGTGCCAGCAGCTCGTACCAGGGGGCTGGCGAGCAGTACTTC. The rearrangement uses TRBV11-2 and TRBJ2-7; 8 nucleotides align to TRBD1. J was trimmed by 6 bases and V by 4 bases; bases with no gene match: 8. The V gene's germline CDR1 is SGHAT and CDR2 FQNNGV. The CDR3 has 14 residues.